The sequence of this T cell receptor (beta chain) was determined in a study of response to subunit inactivated influenza vaccine. Findings and caveats of the study: Authors proposed each seasonal influenza vaccination draws in few new T cells.

Each CDR3 protein is one row after TCRdb ran MiXCR on the RT-PCR reads. The sample shows more than 600,000 distinct CDR3 sequences, approximately 18% of them seen only once. Comment on this clonotype: The antigen is not known.

The V and J ends lost 2 bases and 8 bases respectively, with 24 bases between them. The CDR3 has 18 amino acids. Germline-derived CDR1 and CDR2 are MNHNS and SASEGT. This clonotype was sampled from a middle-aged man who received an inactivated influenza vaccine. V gene TRBV6-1 combines with J gene TRBJ1-4; tentative D call: TRBD1 (5 bases). This material consisted of PBMCs from blood, taken 5 days after vaccination. CDR3 loop: CASSERWGALADKEKLFF. CDR3 nucleotide sequence: TGTGCCAGCAGTGAAAGATGGGGCGCATTGGCCGATAAGGAAAAACTGTTTTTT.